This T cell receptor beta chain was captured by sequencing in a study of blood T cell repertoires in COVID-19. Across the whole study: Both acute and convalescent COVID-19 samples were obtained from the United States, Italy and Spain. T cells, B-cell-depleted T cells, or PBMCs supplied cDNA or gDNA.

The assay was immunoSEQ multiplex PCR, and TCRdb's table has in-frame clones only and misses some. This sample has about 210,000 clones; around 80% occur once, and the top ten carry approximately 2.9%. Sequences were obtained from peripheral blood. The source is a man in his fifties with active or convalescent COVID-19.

The DNA of the CDR3 is TGTGCCAGCAGCTTAGCGGGAGCGTCGGGAGATACGCAGTATTTT. This encodes CASSLAGASGDTQYF. The V and J genes are TRBV13 and TRBJ2-3; D possibly corresponds to TRBD2 (6 bases). This CDR3 has 15 amino acids. The germline CDR1 and CDR2 sequences are PRHDT and FYEKMQ (reference sequence). Trimming stripped 1 base from V and 5 bases from J, with 13 bases between.